This note documents a single T cell receptor beta chain sequence. The data originate from a study of blood T cell repertoires in COVID-19. The data were produced by immunoSEQ multiplex PCR, yet TCRdb's version contains in-frame clones alone and is incomplete. The sample yields about 61,000 clones, 70% to 80% seen once. Trimming stripped 1 base from V and 0 bases from J, with 13 bases between. The CDR3 loop spans 16 amino acids. In germline, CDR1 is MGHRA, CDR2 YSYEKL. The chain has TRBV4-1 and TRBJ2-7, with D maybe TRBD2 (5 bases). This clonotype was obtained from a man older than 75 with active or convalescent COVID-19. The sample comprised peripheral blood. In DNA form, the CDR3 reads TGCGCCAGCAGCCAAGTTGAGGGTCCCCCCTCCTACGAGCAGTACTTC. This sequence encodes CASSQVEGPPSYEQYF.